A selection of T cell receptor beta chains follows, all from one sample in a study of glioma-infiltrating T cells after dendritic cell vaccination. TCRdb's table, derived via immunoSEQ multiplex PCR, lists solely in-frame clones and lacks some. The sample contains roughly 100,000 clones, about four fifths of which appear only once. The specimen was blood, collected before dendritic cell vaccination. Receptors originate from a human donor with glioblastoma. CDR3s include the opening cysteine and the closing phenylalanine or tryptophan. The order of the fields is D gene, V gene, clone size, J gene, CDR3 protein, CDR3 DNA. D genes are given only for firm matches. Clone size appears in some rows only: once, few, many, or a class for an expanded clone.

d_call: .; v_call: TRBV27; clone_size: .; j_call: TRBJ1-2; cdr3_aa: CASSLAGVGFYGYTF; cdr3_nt: TGTGCCAGCAGTTTAGCGGGGGTCGGGTTCTATGGCTACACCTTC
d_call: .; v_call: TRBV27; clone_size: .; j_call: TRBJ1-1; cdr3_aa: CASSLFWGENTEAFF; cdr3_nt: TGTGCCAGCAGTTTATTTTGGGGGGAGAACACTGAAGCTTTCTTT
d_call: .; v_call: TRBV4-2; clone_size: .; j_call: TRBJ1-1; cdr3_aa: CASSQDFVRPYRNTEAFF; cdr3_nt: TGTGCCAGCAGCCAGGACTTCGTGCGACCTTACAGAAACACTGAAGCTTTCTTT
d_call: TRBD2; v_call: TRBV5-6; clone_size: .; j_call: TRBJ2-3; cdr3_aa: CASSVAGLAGETSTDTQYF; cdr3_nt: TGTGCCAGCAGCGTGGCGGGACTAGCGGGGGAAACTAGCACAGATACGCAGTATTTT
d_call: .; v_call: TRBV7-3; clone_size: once; j_call: TRBJ2-1; cdr3_aa: CASSHRTWGDEQFF; cdr3_nt: TGTGCCAGCAGCCACCGGACATGGGGCGATGAGCAGTTCTTC
d_call: TRBD2; v_call: TRBV5-4; clone_size: .; j_call: TRBJ2-5; cdr3_aa: CASSLTTSAETQYF; cdr3_nt: TGTGCCAGCAGCTTGACCACTAGCGCGGAGACCCAGTACTTC
d_call: TRBD2; v_call: TRBV13; clone_size: .; j_call: TRBJ2-3; cdr3_aa: CASSYSGGGTPRDTQYF; cdr3_nt: TGTGCCAGCAGTTATAGCGGGGGGGGGACTCCACGAGATACGCAGTATTTT
d_call: .; v_call: TRBV27; clone_size: .; j_call: TRBJ1-5; cdr3_aa: CASSLSPNQPQHF; cdr3_nt: TGTGCCAGCAGTTTATCCCCGAATCAGCCCCAGCATTTT
d_call: .; v_call: TRBV7-7; clone_size: .; j_call: TRBJ2-7; cdr3_aa: CASSLDSSRADEQYF; cdr3_nt: TGTGCTAGCAGCTTAGACAGTAGCAGGGCCGACGAGCAGTACTTC
d_call: .; v_call: TRBV5-1; clone_size: few; j_call: TRBJ1-1; cdr3_aa: CASSLQLGAGNTEAFF; cdr3_nt: TGCGCCAGCAGCTTGCAATTGGGGGCCGGGAACACTGAAGCTTTCTTT
d_call: .; v_call: TRBV13; clone_size: .; j_call: TRBJ2-7; cdr3_aa: CASSLGSSAYEQYF; cdr3_nt: TGTGCCAGCAGCTTAGGGTCCAGCGCCTACGAGCAGTACTTC
d_call: .; v_call: TRBV7-9; clone_size: .; j_call: TRBJ2-3; cdr3_aa: CASSIVRDTRTDTQYF; cdr3_nt: TGTGCCAGCAGCATAGTCCGGGACACCAGAACAGATACGCAGTATTTT
d_call: .; v_call: TRBV19; clone_size: few; j_call: TRBJ2-1; cdr3_aa: CASSTGSNNEQFF; cdr3_nt: TGTGCCAGTAGTACGGGAAGCAACAATGAGCAGTTCTTC
d_call: TRBD1; v_call: TRBV13; clone_size: .; j_call: TRBJ2-7; cdr3_aa: CASGPTGGTHEQYF; cdr3_nt: TGTGCCAGCGGGCCCACAGGGGGTACCCACGAGCAGTACTTC
d_call: .; v_call: TRBV29-1; clone_size: .; j_call: TRBJ1-3; cdr3_aa: CSVGADPGDF; cdr3_nt: TGCAGCGTCGGCGCAGACCCGGGGGATTTT
d_call: .; v_call: TRBV30; clone_size: .; j_call: TRBJ1-5; cdr3_aa: CAWSFRDMGNQPQHF; cdr3_nt: TGTGCCTGGAGTTTCCGGGACATGGGGAACCAGCCCCAGCATTTT
d_call: TRBD2; v_call: TRBV2; clone_size: .; j_call: TRBJ2-3; cdr3_aa: CASSGWLAGRHTQYF; cdr3_nt: TGTGCCAGCAGTGGGTGGCTAGCGGGGAGACATACGCAGTATTTT